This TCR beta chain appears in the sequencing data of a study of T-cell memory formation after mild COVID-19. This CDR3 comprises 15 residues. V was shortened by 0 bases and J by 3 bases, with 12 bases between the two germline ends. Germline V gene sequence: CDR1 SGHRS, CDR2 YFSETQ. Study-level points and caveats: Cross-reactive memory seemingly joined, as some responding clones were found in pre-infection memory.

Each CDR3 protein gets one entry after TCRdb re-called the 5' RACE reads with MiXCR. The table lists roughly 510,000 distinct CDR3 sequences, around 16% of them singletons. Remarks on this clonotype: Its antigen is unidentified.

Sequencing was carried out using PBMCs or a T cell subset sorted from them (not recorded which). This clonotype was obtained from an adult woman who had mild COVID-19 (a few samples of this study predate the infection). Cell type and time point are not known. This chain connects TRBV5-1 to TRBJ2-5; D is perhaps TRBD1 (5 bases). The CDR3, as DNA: TGCGCCAGCAGCTTGGACGGCAGGGAAAAAGAGACCCAGTACTTC. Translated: CASSLDGREKETQYF.